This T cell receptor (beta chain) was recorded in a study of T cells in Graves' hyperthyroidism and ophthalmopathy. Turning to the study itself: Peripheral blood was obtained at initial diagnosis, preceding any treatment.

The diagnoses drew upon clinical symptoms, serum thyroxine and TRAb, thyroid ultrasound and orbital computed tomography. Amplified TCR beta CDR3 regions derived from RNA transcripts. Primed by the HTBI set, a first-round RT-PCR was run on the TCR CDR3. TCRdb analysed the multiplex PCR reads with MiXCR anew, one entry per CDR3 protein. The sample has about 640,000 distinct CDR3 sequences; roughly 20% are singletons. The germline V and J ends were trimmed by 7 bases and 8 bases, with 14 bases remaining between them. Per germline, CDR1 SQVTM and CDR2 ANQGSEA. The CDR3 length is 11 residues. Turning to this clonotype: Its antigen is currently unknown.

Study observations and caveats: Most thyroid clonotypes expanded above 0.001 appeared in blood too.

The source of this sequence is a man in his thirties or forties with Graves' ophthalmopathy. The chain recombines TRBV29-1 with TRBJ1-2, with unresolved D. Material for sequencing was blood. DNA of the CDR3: TGCAGCGCCTCCCGGCGTACGGGCTACACCTTC. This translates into CSASRRTGYTF.